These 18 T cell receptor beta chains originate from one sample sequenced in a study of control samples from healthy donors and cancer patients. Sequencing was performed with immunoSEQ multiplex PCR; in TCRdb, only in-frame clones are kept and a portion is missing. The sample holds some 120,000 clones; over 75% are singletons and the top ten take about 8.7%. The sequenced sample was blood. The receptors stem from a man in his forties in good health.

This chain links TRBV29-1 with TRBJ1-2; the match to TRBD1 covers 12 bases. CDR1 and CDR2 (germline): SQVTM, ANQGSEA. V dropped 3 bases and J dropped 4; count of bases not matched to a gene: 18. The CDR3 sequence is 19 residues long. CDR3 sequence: CSVDRDGGQGALETYGYTF. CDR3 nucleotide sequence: TGCAGCGTTGATAGAGATGGGGGACAGGGGGCCCTCGAAACCTATGGCTACACCTTC. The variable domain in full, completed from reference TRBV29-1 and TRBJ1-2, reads SAVISQKPSRDICQRGTSLTIQCQVDSQVTMMFWYRQQPGQSLTLIATANQGSEATYESGFVIDKFPISRPNLTFSTLTVSNMSPEDSSIYLCSVDRDGGQGALETYGYTFGSGTRLTVV.

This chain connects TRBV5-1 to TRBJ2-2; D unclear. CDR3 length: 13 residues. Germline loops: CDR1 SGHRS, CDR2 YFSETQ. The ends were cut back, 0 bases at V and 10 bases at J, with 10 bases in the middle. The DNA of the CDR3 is TGCGCCAGCAGCTTGGAACCGAGCAAGGAGCTGTTTTTT. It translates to CASSLEPSKELFF.

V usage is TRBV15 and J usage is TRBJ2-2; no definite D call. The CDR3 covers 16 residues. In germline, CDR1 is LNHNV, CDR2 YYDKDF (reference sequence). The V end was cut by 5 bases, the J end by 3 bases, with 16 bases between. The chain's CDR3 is CATSSYRAYDTGELFF. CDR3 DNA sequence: TGTGCCACCAGCTCTTACCGGGCCTATGACACCGGGGAGCTGTTTTTT. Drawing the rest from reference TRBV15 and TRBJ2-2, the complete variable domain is DAMVIQNPRYQVTQFGKPVTLSCSQTLNHNVMYWYQQKSSQAPKLLFHYYDKDFNNEADTPDNFQSRRPNTSFCFLDIRSPGLGDTAMYLCATSSYRAYDTGELFFGEGSRLTVL.

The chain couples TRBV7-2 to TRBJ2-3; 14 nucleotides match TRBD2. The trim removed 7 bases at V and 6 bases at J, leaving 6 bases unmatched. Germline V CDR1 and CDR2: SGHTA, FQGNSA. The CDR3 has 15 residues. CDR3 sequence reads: CASNLTSGGVDTQYF. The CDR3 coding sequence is TGTGCCAGCAACTTGACTAGCGGGGGGGTTGATACGCAGTATTTT.

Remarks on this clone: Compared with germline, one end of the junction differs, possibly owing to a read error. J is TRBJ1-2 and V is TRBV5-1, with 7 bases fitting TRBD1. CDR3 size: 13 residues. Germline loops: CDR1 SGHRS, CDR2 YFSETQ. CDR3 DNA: TGCGCCGGCAGCTCCGGACAGGCGTATGGCTACACCTTC. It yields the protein CAGSSGQAYGYTF.

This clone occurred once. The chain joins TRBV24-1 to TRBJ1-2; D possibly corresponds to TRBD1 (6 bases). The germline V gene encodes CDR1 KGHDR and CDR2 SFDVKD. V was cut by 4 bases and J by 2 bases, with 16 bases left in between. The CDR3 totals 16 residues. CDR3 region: CATSDSDTTGNYGYTF. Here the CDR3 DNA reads TGTGCCACCAGTGACTCAGACACCACAGGGAACTATGGCTACACCTTC.

The CDR3 region is CASSLGTGRADQYF. CDR3 DNA: TGCGCCAGCAGCTTGGGGACAGGGCGCGCGGACCAGTACTTC. The chain recombines TRBV5-1 with TRBJ2-5; 8 positions match TRBD1. Germline V gene lookup returns CDR1 SGHRS and CDR2 YFSETQ. Trimming took 0 bases from V and 10 from J; bases not matched to a gene: 8. The CDR3 is made up of 14 amino acids.

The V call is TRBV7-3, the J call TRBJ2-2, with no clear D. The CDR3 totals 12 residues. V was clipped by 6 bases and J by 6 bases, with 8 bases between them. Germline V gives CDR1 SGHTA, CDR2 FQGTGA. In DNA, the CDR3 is TGTGCCAGCAGACGAGAGGCCGGGGAGCTGTTTTTT. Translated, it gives CASRREAGELFF.

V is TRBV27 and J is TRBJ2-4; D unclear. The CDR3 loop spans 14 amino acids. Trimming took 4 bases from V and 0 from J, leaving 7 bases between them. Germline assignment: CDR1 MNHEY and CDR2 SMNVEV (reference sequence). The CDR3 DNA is TGTGCCAGCAGTTATAACGGAGCCAAAAACATTCAGTACTTC. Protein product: CASSYNGAKNIQYF.

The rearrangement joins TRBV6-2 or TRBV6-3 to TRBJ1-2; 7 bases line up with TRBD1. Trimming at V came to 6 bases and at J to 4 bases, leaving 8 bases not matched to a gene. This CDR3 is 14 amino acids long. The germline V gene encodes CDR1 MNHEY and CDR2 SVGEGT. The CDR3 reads CASSRQGGPYGYTF. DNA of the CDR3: TGTGCCAGCAGCCGACAGGGTGGGCCCTATGGCTACACCTTC.

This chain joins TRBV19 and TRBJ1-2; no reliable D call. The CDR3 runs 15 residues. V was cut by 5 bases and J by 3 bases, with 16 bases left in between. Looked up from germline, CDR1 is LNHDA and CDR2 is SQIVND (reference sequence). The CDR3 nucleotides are TGTGCCAGTAGTCGTAAAAGGGAGGTAGACTATGGCTACACCTTC. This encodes CASSRKREVDYGYTF.

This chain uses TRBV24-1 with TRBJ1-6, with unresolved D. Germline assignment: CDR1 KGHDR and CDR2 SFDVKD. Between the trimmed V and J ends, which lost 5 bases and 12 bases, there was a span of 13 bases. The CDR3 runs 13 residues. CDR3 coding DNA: TGTGCCACCAGTGCCCAACCCGGGGAACCCCTCCACTTT. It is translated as CATSAQPGEPLHF.

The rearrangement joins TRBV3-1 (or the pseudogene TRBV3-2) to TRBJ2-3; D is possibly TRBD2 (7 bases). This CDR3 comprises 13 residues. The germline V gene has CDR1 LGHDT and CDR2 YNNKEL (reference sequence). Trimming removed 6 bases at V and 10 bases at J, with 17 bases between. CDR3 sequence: CASSRGASPAQYF. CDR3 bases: TGTGCCAGCAGTCGGGGGGCCTCCCCCGCGCAGTATTTT.

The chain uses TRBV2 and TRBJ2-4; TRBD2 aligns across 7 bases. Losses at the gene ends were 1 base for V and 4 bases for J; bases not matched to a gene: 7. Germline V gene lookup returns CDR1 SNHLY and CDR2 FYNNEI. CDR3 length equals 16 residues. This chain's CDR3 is CASSEGASGPKNIQYF. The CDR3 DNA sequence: TGTGCCAGCAGTGAAGGGGCTAGCGGCCCAAAAAACATTCAGTACTTC.

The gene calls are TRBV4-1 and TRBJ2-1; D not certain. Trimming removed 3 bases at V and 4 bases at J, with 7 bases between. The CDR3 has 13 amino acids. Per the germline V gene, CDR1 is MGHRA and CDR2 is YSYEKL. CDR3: CASSHPVYNEQFF. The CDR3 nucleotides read TGCGCCAGCAGCCACCCCGTTTACAATGAGCAGTTCTTC.

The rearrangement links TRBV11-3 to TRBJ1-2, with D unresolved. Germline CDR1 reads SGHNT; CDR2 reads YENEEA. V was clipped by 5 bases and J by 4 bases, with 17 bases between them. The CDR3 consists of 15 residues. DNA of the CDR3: TGTGCCAGCAGCCACGCAGGCGCAGGCTTCTATGGCTACACCTTC. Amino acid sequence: CASSHAGAGFYGYTF.

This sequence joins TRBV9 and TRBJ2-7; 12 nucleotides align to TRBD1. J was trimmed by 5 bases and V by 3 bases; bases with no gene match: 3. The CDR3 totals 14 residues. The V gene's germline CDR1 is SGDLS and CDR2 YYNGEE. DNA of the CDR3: TGTGCCAGCAGCGAGGGGACAGGGGGCAACGAGCAGTACTTC. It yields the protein CASSEGTGGNEQYF.

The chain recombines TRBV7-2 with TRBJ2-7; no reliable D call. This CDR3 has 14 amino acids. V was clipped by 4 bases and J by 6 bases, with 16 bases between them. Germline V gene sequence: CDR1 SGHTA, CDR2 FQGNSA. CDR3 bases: TGTGCCAGCAGCTCCCTACGCCCCCCTTCCGAGCAGTACTTC. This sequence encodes CASSSLRPPSEQYF.